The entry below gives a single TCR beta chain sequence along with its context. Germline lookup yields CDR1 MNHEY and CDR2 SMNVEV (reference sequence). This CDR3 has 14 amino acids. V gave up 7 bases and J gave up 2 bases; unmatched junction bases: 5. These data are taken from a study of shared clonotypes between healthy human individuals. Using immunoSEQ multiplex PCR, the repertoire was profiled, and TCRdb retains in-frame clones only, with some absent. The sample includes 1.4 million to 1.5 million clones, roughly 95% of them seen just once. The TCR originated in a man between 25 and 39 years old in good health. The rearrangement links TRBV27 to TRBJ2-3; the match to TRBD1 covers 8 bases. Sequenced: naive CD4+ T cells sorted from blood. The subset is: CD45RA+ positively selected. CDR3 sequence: CASTQGADTDTQYF. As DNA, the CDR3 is TGTGCCAGCACCCAGGGGGCGGACACAGATACGCAGTATTTT.